The clone carrying this TCR beta chain was seen many times. Antigen specificity is unknown. At one of its ends the junction is not consistent with the germline gene, which may arise from a read error. Construction of the TCRbeta library involved unique molecular identifiers. MiXCR, run by TCRdb on the PCR reads, gives a single entry per CDR3 protein. The data contain 190,000 or so distinct CDR3 sequences, roughly 6.3% of them singletons. The sample originates from a study of T-cell reconstitution after alpha-beta-depleted transplantation in children. Whole-study findings and limits: Surviving recipient T cells and thymic progenitors underlay high day-60 TCRbeta diversity in some patients. It was reported that alpha-beta T cells came from several hundred expanded graft clones (about two months after transplant).

Germline assignment: CDR1 SGHRS and CDR2 YFSETQ. This CDR3 comprises 14 residues. This sequence joins TRBV5-1 and TRBJ2-7; TRBD1 aligns across 8 bases. The material was PBMCs, obtained before TCRalphabeta/CD19-depleted stem cell transplant. The receptor's source is a girl under three years old with combined immunodeficiency, due to receive a stem cell transplant. DNA for the CDR3: TGTGCCAGCAGTCCCGGACAGGGTTCCTACGAGCAGTACTTC. It is translated as CASSPGQGSYEQYF.